Listed here are 9 T cell receptor beta chains from one sample, sequenced in a study of identical twins. TCRdb redid the calling of the 5' RACE reads with MiXCR, one entry per CDR3 protein. The sample includes more than 400,000 distinct CDR3 sequences, roughly 15% of them seen just once. This same sample was also taken into another study, of yellow fever vaccine responses in identical twins.

Sequenced material: CD4+ T cells sorted from blood. These receptors were taken from a woman aged 18-35 years in good health.

The V and J genes are TRBV12-3 or TRBV12-4 and TRBJ2-7; 10 positions match TRBD2. The CDR3 runs to 14 residues. After removal of 7 bases from V and 4 bases from J, the junction contained 7 bases not matched to a gene. CDR3 nucleotide sequence: TGTGCCAGCAAAGCTAGCGGGAGTCCGTACGAGCAGTACTTC. As protein: CASKASGSPYEQYF.

The chain links TRBV7-8 to TRBJ2-1; maybe TRBD2 (6 bases). CDR1 is SGHVS, CDR2 FQNEAQ, per germline. CDR3 length: 16 residues. Trimming took 2 bases from V and 8 from J, leaving 19 bases between them. CDR3 DNA: TGTGCCAGCAGCTTACTCCCGGGACTCAACCAGGATGAGCAGTTCTTC. This encodes CASSLLPGLNQDEQFF. Variable domain in full (rest from reference TRBV7-8 and TRBJ2-1): GAGVSQSPRYKVAKRGQDVALRCDPISGHVSLFWYQQALGQGPEFLTYFQNEAQLDKSGLPSDRFFAERPEGSVSTLKIQRTQQEDSAVYLCASSLLPGLNQDEQFFGPGTRLTVL.

The rearrangement links TRBV7-7 to TRBJ2-5, with TRBD1 identical over 9 bases. This CDR3 has 15 residues. The V gene's germline CDR1 is SSHAT and CDR2 FNYEAQ (reference sequence). V shed 7 bases and J 4 bases; nucleotides not matched to a gene: 10. DNA of the CDR3: TGTGCCAGCACCCCCGGGACAGGGCGGAGAGAGACCCAGTACTTC. Its protein product is CASTPGTGRRETQYF.

The chain has TRBV19 and TRBJ2-3; D uncertain. Germline CDR1 and CDR2: LNHDA and SQIVND (reference sequence). V dropped 7 bases and J dropped 4 bases, with 15 bases sitting between them. The CDR3 contains 14 residues. The CDR3 bases are TGTGCCAGTACCACGCCGGTCGGGTCAGATACGCAGTATTTT. It is translated as CASTTPVGSDTQYF.

This clonotype was picked up a small number of times. For the CDR3, the DNA is TGCAGTGCTACCCCTGGGATCGGTCAGCCCCAGCATTTT. Its translation: CSATPGIGQPQHF. V is TRBV20-1 and J is TRBJ1-5, with D hard to call. Trimming removed 4 bases from V and 6 bases from J, with 13 bases in between. CDR3 length equals 13 residues. Germline CDR1 DFQATT, CDR2 SNEGSKA (reference sequence).

The genes are TRBV5-1 and TRBJ2-7; D might be TRBD2 (6 bases). Deletions cut 0 bases from V and 3 bases from J, with 13 bases between. The V gene's germline CDR1 is SGHRS and CDR2 YFSETQ. The length of the CDR3 is 15 residues. CDR3 coding DNA: TGCGCCAGCAGCTTGGACCCCGGGGGTTACTACGAGCAGTACTTC. Amino acid sequence: CASSLDPGGYYEQYF.

This chain uses TRBV5-1 with TRBJ2-3, with no clear D. The CDR3 is 15 amino acids. Germline V gene sequence: CDR1 SGHRS, CDR2 YFSETQ. Trimming removed 1 base from V and 4 bases from J, with 13 bases in between. The CDR3 loop reads CASSLSRALPDTQYF. CDR3 nucleotides: TGCGCCAGCAGCTTGAGCCGGGCCCTCCCAGATACGCAGTATTTT.

The chain carries TRBV7-9 and TRBJ2-1; the D gene could be TRBD1 or TRBD2 (5 bases each). The CDR3 is made up of 13 amino acids. Trimming took off 4 bases at V and 6 bases at J, with 10 bases between the two ends. The germline V gene encodes CDR1 SEHNR and CDR2 FQNEAQ (reference sequence). The CDR3 loop reads CASSWDVSNEQFF. The CDR3 DNA follows: TGTGCCAGCAGCTGGGACGTATCCAATGAGCAGTTCTTC.

This chain joins TRBV27 and TRBJ2-3; D gene unclear. Trimming removed 5 bases from V and 6 bases from J, with 12 bases in between. The CDR3 is made up of 13 amino acids. From germline, CDR1 is MNHEY and CDR2 SMNVEV (reference sequence). DNA of the CDR3: TGTGCCAGCAGTCCTCCCCCCGGGGATACGCAGTATTTT. Its protein product is CASSPPPGDTQYF.